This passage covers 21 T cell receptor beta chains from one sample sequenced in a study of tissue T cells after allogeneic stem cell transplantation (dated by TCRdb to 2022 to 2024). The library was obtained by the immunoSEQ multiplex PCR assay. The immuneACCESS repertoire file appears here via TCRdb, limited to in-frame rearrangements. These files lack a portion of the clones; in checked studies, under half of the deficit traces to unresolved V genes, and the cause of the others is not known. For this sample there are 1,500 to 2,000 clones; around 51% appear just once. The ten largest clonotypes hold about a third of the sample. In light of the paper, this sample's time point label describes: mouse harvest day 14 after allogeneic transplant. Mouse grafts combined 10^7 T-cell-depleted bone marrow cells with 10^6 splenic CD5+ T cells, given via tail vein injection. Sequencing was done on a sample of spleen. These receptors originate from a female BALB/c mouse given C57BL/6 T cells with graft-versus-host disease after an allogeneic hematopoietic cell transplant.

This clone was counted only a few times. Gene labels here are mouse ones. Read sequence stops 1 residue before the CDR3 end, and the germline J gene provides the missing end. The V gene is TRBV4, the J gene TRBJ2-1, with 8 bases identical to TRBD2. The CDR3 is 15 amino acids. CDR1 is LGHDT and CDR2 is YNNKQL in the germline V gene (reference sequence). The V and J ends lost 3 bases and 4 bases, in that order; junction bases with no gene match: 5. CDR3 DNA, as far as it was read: TGTGCCAGCAGCTACGACTGGGGTGGGTATGCTGAGCAGTTC. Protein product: CASSYDWGGYAEQF. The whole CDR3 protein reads CASSYDWGGYAEQFF.

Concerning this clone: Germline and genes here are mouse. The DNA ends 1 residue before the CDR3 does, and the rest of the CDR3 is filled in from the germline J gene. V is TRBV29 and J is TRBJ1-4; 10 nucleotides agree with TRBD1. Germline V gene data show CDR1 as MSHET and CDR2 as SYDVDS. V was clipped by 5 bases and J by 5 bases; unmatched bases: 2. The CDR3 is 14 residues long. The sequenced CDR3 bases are TGTGCTAGCAGTCCGGGACAGGGGAACGAAAGATTATTT. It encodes CASSPGQGNERLF. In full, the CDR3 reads CASSPGQGNERLFF.

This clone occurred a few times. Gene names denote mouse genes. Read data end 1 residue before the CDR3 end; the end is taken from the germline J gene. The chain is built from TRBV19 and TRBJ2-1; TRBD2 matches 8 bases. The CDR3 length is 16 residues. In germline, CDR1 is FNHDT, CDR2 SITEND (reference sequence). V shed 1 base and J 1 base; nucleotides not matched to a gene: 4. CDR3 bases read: TGTGCCAGCAGTATAAGTTGGGGGGGGAACTATGCTGAGCAGTTC. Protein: CASSISWGGNYAEQF. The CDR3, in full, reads CASSISWGGNYAEQFF.

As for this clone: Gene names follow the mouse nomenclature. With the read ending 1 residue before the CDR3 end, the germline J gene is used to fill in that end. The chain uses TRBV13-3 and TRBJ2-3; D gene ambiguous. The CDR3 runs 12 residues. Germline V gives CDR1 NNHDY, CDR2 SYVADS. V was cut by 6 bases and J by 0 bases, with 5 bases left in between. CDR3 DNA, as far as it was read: TGTGCCAGCACCACTAGTGCAGAAACGCTGTAT. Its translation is CASTTSAETLY. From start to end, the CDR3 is CASTTSAETLYF.

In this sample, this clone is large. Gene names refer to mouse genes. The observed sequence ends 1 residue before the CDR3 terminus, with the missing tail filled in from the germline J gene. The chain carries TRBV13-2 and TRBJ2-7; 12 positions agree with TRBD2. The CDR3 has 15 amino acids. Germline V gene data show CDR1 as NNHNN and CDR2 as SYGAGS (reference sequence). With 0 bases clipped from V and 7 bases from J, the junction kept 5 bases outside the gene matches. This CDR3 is CASGDVTGGAGEQYF. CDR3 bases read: TGTGCCAGCGGTGATGTGACTGGGGGGGCGGGGGAACAGTAC.

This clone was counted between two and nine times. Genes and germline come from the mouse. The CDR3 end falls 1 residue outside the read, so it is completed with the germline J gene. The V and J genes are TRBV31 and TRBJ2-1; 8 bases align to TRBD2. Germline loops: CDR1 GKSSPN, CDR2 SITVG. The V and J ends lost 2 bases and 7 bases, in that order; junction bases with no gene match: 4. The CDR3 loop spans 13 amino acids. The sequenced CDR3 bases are TGTGCCTGGAGTGGGGGGGCGAGAGCTGAGCAGTTC. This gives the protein CAWSGGARAEQF. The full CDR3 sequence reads CAWSGGARAEQFF.

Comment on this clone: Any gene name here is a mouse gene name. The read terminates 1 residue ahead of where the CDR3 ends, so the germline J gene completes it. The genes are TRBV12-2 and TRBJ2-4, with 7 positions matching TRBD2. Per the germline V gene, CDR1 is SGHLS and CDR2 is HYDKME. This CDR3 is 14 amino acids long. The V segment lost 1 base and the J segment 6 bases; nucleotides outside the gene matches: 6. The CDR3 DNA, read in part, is TGTGCCAGCTCTCTGGGGGGGAGGAGGAACACCTTGTAC. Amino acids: CASSLGGRRNTLY. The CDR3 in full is CASSLGGRRNTLYF.

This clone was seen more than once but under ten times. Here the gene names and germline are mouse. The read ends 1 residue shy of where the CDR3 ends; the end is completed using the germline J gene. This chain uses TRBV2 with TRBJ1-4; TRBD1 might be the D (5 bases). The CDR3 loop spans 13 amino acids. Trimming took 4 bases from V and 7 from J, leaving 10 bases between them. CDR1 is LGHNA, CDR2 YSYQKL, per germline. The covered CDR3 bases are TGTGCCAGCAGCCCCAGGGAGGTCGAAAGATTATTT. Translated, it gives CASSPREVERLF. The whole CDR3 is CASSPREVERLFF.

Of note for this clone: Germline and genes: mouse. CDR3 sequence: CASSWDRGNAEQFF. The sequenced CDR3 bases are TGTGCCAGCAGTTGGGACAGGGGGAATGCTGAGCAGTTC. The J gene is TRBJ2-1, the V gene TRBV14; 11 positions match TRBD1. With the read ending 1 residue before the CDR3 end, the germline J gene is used to fill in that end. The CDR3 spans 14 residues. Germline V CDR1 and CDR2: SGHDT, FRDEAV. V trimming: 3 bases; J trimming: 5 bases; junction bases outside the gene matches: 1.

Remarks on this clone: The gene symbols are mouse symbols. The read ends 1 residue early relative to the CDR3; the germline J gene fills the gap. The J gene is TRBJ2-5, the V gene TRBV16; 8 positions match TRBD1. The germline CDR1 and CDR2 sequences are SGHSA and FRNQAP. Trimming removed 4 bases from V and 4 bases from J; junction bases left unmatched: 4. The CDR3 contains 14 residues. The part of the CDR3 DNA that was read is TGTGCAAGCAGCTCCCCGACAGGGGAAGACACCCAGTAC. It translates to CASSSPTGEDTQY. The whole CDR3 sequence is CASSSPTGEDTQYF.

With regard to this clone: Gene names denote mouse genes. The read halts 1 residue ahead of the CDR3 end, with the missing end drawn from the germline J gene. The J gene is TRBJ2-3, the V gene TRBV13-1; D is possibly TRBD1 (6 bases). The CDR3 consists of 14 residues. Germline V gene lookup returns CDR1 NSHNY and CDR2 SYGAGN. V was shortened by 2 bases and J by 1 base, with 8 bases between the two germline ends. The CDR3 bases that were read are TGTGCCAGCAGTGAAGAGGGGGGTGCAGAAACGCTGTAT. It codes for CASSEEGGAETLY. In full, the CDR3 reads CASSEEGGAETLYF.

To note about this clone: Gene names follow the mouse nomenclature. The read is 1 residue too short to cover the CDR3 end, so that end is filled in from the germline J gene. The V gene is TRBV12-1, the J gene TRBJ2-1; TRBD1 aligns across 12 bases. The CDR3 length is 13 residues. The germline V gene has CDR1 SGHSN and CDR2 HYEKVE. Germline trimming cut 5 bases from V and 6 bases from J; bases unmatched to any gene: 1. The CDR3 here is CASWDRGLAEQFF. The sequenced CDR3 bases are TGTGCCAGCTGGGACAGGGGGCTTGCTGAGCAGTTC.

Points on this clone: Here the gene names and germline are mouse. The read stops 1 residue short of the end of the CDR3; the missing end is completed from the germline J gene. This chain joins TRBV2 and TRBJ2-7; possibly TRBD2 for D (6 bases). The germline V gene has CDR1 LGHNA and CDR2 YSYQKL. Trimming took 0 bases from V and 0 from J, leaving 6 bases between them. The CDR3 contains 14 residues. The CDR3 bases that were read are TGTGCCAGCAGCCAAGACTGGGGCTCCTATGAACAGTAC. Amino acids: CASSQDWGSYEQY. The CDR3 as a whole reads CASSQDWGSYEQYF.

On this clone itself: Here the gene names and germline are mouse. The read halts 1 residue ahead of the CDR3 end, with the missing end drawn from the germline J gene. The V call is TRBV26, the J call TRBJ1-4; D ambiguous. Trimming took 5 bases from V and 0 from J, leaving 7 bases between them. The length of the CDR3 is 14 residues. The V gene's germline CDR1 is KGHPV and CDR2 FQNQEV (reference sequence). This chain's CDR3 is CASSVQVSNERLFF. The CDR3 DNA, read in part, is TGTGCCAGCAGTGTACAAGTTTCCAACGAAAGATTATTT.

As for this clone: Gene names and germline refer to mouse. This CDR3 is CASSLSSQNTLYF. The CDR3 DNA, read in part, is TGTGCCAGCAGTTTAAGTAGTCAAAACACCTTGTAC. This chain joins TRBV15 and TRBJ2-4; D is unclear. Coverage ceases 1 residue before the CDR3 finishes, and the germline J gene fills in the end. The CDR3 runs 13 residues. Germline-derived CDR1 and CDR2 are SGHND and FRSKSL. V lost 2 bases to trimming and J lost 0 bases, with 3 bases between them.

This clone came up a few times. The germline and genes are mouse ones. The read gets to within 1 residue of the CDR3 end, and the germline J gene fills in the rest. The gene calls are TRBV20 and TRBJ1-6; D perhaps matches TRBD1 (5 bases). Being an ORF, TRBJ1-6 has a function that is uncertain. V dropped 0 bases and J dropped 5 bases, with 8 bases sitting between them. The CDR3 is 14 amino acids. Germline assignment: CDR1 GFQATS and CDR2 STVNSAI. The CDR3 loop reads CGARDREDNSPLYF. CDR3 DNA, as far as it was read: TGTGGTGCTAGGGACAGGGAGGATAATTCGCCCCTCTAC.

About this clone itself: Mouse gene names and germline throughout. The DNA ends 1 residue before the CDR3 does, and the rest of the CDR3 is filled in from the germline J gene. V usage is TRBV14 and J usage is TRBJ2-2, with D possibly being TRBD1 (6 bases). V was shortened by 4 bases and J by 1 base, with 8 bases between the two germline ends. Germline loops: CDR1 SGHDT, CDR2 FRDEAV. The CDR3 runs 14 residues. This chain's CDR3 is CASSKGQNTGQLYF. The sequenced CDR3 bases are TGTGCCAGCAGTAAGGGACAAAACACCGGGCAGCTCTAC.

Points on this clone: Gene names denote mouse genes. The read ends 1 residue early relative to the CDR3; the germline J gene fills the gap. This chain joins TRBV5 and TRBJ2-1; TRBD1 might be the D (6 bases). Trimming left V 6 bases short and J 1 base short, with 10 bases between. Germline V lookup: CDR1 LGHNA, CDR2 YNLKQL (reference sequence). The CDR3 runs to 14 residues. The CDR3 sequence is CASSPGTNYAEQFF. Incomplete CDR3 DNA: TGTGCCAGCAGTCCCGGGACAAACTATGCTGAGCAGTTC.

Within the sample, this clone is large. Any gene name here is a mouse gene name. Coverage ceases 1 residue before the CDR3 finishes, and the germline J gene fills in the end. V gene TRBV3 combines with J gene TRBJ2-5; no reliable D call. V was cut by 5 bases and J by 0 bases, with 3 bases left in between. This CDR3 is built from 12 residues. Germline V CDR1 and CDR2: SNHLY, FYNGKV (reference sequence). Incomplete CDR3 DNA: TGTGCCAGCAGCCCTAACCAAGACACCCAGTAC. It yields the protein CASSPNQDTQY. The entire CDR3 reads CASSPNQDTQYF.

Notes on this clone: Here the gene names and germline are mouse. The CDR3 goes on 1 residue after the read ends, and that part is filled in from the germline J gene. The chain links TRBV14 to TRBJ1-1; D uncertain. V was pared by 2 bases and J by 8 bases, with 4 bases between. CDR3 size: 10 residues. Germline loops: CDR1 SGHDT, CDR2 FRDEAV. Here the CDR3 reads CASSLGEVFF. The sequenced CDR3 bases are TGTGCCAGCAGTTTGGGGGAAGTCTTC.

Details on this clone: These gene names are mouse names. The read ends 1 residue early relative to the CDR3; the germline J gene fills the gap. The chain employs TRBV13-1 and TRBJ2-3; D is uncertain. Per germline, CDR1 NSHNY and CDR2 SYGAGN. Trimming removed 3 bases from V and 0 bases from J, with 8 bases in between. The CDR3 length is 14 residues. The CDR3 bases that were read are TGTGCCAGCAGTGGGTGGTCTAGTGCAGAAACGCTGTAT. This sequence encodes CASSGWSSAETLY. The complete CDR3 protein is CASSGWSSAETLYF.